This TCR beta chain was captured by sequencing in a study of sequential checkpoint blockade in melanoma. Study details: Randomization was 1:1 between first-line nivolumab→ipilimumab and ipilimumab→nivolumab.

Some clones are missing from TCRdb's copy, which holds only in-frame ones; the method was immunoSEQ multiplex PCR. The sample lists about 6,100 clones; approximately 48% were seen once. As for treatment: randomized to nivolumab then ipilimumab (arm A) or the reverse (arm B). No patient had prior DNA-damaging chemotherapy. PBMC sorting kept live CD3+CD8+ cells without CD19 or CD56. This CDR3 comprises 13 residues. V lost 4 bases, J lost 2 bases, and 11 bases lay in between. In germline, CDR1 is GTSNPN, CDR2 SVGIG (reference sequence). The source of this sequence is a human patient with melanoma. Some clones in this sample may be carry-over from other donors' samples. The sequencing used CD8+ T cells sorted from blood (inferred from file names), collected from a patient given nivolumab and ipilimumab in sequence. This chain joins TRBV30 and TRBJ1-2; the D is unclear. This CDR3 is CAWTGATNYGYTF. The DNA for the CDR3 is TGTGCCTGGACCGGTGCCACCAACTATGGCTACACCTTC. The whole variable domain, filled in from reference TRBV30 and TRBJ1-2, reads SQTIHQWPATLVQPVGSPLSLECTVEGTSNPNLYWYRQAAGRGLQLLFYSVGIGQISSEVPQNLSASRPQDRQFILSSKKLLLSDSGFYLCAWTGATNYGYTFGSGTRLTVV.